This is a list of T cell receptor beta chains from one sample in a study of blood T cell repertoires in COVID-19. TCRdb keeps only in-frame clones here, not all; method: immunoSEQ multiplex PCR. This sample carries hundreds of thousands of clones, around 90% of them seen once, and the ten largest clones take roughly 14%. The sequenced sample was PBMCs or T cells enriched from blood (not recorded which). Receptor source: a woman aged 45-59 years with acute COVID-19. Each CDR3 is given with its conserved first and last residue. Fields, in order: CDR3 DNA, CDR3 protein, clone size, V gene, D gene, J gene. The D gene is left open where the match is weak. Size tells how often a clone was seen (once, few, many) or the class of an expanded clone, and some rows leave it out.

TGTGCCAGCAGCCATCCGGCTGGGCTCCAAGAGACCCAGTACTTC CASSHPAGLQETQYF - TRBV3-1/TRBV3-2 - TRBJ2-5
TGTGCCAGCACCGAGGAGGCGGCGAGGTTCACAGATACGCAGTATTTT CASTEEAARFTDTQYF - TRBV7-3 - TRBJ2-3
TGCGCCAGCAGCCAAGGTAGGGGCCGCCAATATGGCTACACCTTC CASSQGRGRQYGYTF - TRBV4-1 - TRBJ1-2
TGCGCCAGCAGCTTGGACTGGGGGCGAGGAGGCACTGAAGCTTTCTTT CASSLDWGRGGTEAFF - TRBV5-1 - TRBJ1-1
TGTGCCAGCAGGTCACAGGGAAGCACAGATACGCAGTATTTT CASRSQGSTDTQYF - TRBV6-5 - TRBJ2-3
TGTGCCAGCAGCCTGGGCCGTTTTGAGGCGAGGTCCTACGAGCAGTACTTC CASSLGRFEARSYEQYF - TRBV5-5 - TRBJ2-7
TGTGCCAGCAGCTACGAGGTTGGGGCCAACGTCCTGACTTTC CASSYEVGANVLTF many TRBV7-6 - TRBJ2-6
TGCGCCAGCAGTCAGGAAAGAAGCCCAGATACGCAGTATTTT CASSQERSPDTQYF once TRBV5-1 - TRBJ2-3
TGTGCCAGTAGTATAGAGGGGAGAGGCTACACCTTC CASSIEGRGYTF - TRBV19 - TRBJ1-2
TGCACCAGCAGCCACCTCAAAGGACTAGCGGCTTGGAGCTCCTACGAGCAGTACTTC CTSSHLKGLAAWSSYEQYF few TRBV1 - TRBJ2-7
TGTGCCAGCAGCTTATCGAGGGTGCTAGCGGCAGATACGCAGTATTTT CASSLSRVLAADTQYF - TRBV7-9 TRBD2 TRBJ2-3
TGTGCCAGCAGCTTAGGGGTCGGGGACTACCTCTACGAGCAGTACTTC CASSLGVGDYLYEQYF - TRBV7-8 TRBD2 TRBJ2-7
TGTGCCAGCAGCTTAAGGTTCGCGGCGGTCCCAGCGGCCGGGGAGCTGTTTTTT CASSLRFAAVPAAGELFF - TRBV7-3 - TRBJ2-2
TGTGCCAGCAGTCCTGGCCAGGTGTATACTGAAGCTTTCTTT CASSPGQVYTEAFF - TRBV28 - TRBJ1-1
TGCGCCAGCAGCCCAGGGTGGAATGAGCAGTTCTTC CASSPGWNEQFF - TRBV4-3 - TRBJ2-1
TGTGCCAGCAAAGAGCCCGGCACCGGGGAGCTGTTTTTT CASKEPGTGELFF - TRBV2 - TRBJ2-2
TGTGCCAGCAGCTCCGTAGCGGGAGTTTTCTACAATGAGCAGTTCTTC CASSSVAGVFYNEQFF - TRBV11-2 TRBD2 TRBJ2-1
TGTGCCAGCAGCGCTAGCGGCGACGAGCAGTTCTTC CASSASGDEQFF - TRBV9 TRBD2 TRBJ2-1
TGTGCCAGCAGTGATAGGGCAGGGAGGAAGAATCAGCCCCAGCATTTT CASSDRAGRKNQPQHF - TRBV27 - TRBJ1-5
TGTGCCAGCAGCAGTCCCGGCGGGGGGCAGGGCCGCCCAACCTTC CASSSPGGGQGRPTF - TRBV28 - TRBJ1-2
TGCAGCGTTGAAGAGGCGGGCAGCTCCTACGAGCAGTACTTC CSVEEAGSSYEQYF - TRBV29-1 - TRBJ2-7
TGTGCCAGCAGCTTACCGACGGGGGACCTGACAGATACGCAGTATTTT CASSLPTGDLTDTQYF - TRBV7-9 - TRBJ2-3